Following are 29 T cell receptor beta chains from one sample sequenced in a study of blood T cell repertoires in COVID-19. Repertoires were generated with immunoSEQ multiplex PCR, while TCRdb's copy carries only in-frame clones and drops some. The table shows 150,000 to 200,000 clones, with about 79% occurring only once. The sequenced sample was PBMCs or T cells enriched from blood (not recorded which). The receptors come from a man in his fifties who had recovered from COVID-19.

The rearrangement uses TRBV4-1 and TRBJ2-5; no definite D call. The germline gives CDR1 MGHRA, CDR2 YSYEKL. The CDR3 totals 13 residues. Trimming removed 1 base at V and 4 bases at J, with 7 bases between. CDR3 bases: TGCGCCAGCAGCCAAGTCCTTTTAGAGACCCAGTACTTC. Encoded protein: CASSQVLLETQYF.

The V and J genes are TRBV27 and TRBJ1-4, with unresolved D. The CDR3 contains 15 residues. Germline V lookup: CDR1 MNHEY, CDR2 SMNVEV (reference sequence). V was trimmed by 3 bases and J by 0 bases, leaving 8 bases between them. The CDR3 reads CASSLYRATNEKLFF. The CDR3 nucleotides are TGTGCCAGCAGTTTGTACAGAGCAACTAATGAAAAACTGTTTTTT.

The chain carries TRBV29-1 and TRBJ1-1; TRBD1 might be the D (5 bases). Germline lookup yields CDR1 SQVTM and CDR2 ANQGSEA. V was pared by 3 bases and J by 1 base, with 12 bases between. This CDR3 is built from 14 residues. The CDR3 loop is CSVDRQMANTEAFF. DNA for the CDR3: TGCAGCGTTGACCGACAGATGGCGAACACTGAAGCTTTCTTT.

The rearrangement uses TRBV12-3 or TRBV12-4 and TRBJ1-5; D unresolved. The CDR3 sequence is 13 residues long. V lost 5 bases, J lost 3 bases, and 8 bases lay in between. The CDR3 region has the DNA TGTGCCAGCAGTCCACGGGTCAATCAGCCCCAGCATTTT. It encodes CASSPRVNQPQHF.

This clone has just one count. The CDR3 DNA reads TGCGCCAGCAGCGGAGGACAGCACGCGAACACCGGGGAGCTGTTTTTT. This sequence encodes CASSGGQHANTGELFF. The chain links TRBV5-1 to TRBJ2-2; maybe TRBD1 (6 bases). Looked up from germline, CDR1 is SGHRS and CDR2 is YFSETQ. This CDR3 is built from 16 residues. Trimming took 4 bases from V and 0 from J, leaving 13 bases between them.

The chain has TRBV29-1 and TRBJ1-2; 8 bases map to TRBD1. Germline V gene sequence: CDR1 SQVTM, CDR2 ANQGSEA. There are 12 residues in the CDR3. V shed 7 bases, J shed 7 bases, and the junction held 8 bases outside the gene matches. In nucleotides, the CDR3 is TGCAGCGCTGGAGGAGACAGGGGTGGCTACACCTTC. It encodes CSAGGDRGGYTF.

The V call is TRBV10-3, the J call TRBJ1-5; D uncertain. This CDR3 spans 15 amino acids. The V gene lost 6 bases and the J gene lost 7 bases, with 19 bases spanning the gap. Germline loops: CDR1 ENHRY, CDR2 SYGVKD. This CDR3 is CAIRASAPPGQPQHF. The CDR3 DNA follows: TGTGCCATCAGAGCCTCAGCCCCGCCAGGCCAGCCCCAGCATTTT.

The V gene is TRBV7-8, the J gene TRBJ1-5, with 10 bases lining up with TRBD1. The trim removed 5 bases at V and 3 bases at J, leaving 4 bases unmatched. Germline V CDR1 and CDR2: SGHVS, FQNEAQ. The CDR3 is 15 residues long. CDR3: CASSQTGGNNQPQHF. The CDR3 nucleotides are TGTGCCAGCAGCCAGACAGGGGGCAACAATCAGCCCCAGCATTTT.

The V and J genes are TRBV27 and TRBJ1-4; 8 bases are a match to TRBD1. Germline V gene sequence: CDR1 MNHEY, CDR2 SMNVEV (reference sequence). V lost 6 bases, J lost 0 bases, and 15 bases stayed unmatched. This CDR3 spans 19 amino acids. The CDR3 DNA reads TGTGCCAGCAGCCAGTCGGACAGGGATTGGGGTGCAACTAATGAAAAACTGTTTTTT. Protein: CASSQSDRDWGATNEKLFF.

This chain links TRBV4-1 with TRBJ1-6; 8 bases match TRBD1. The germline V gene has CDR1 MGHRA and CDR2 YSYEKL. Trimming cost V 4 bases and J 8 bases; bases outside gene matches: 16. The CDR3 length is 18 residues. In nucleotides, the CDR3 is TGCGCCAGCAGCCGAAAGATGACTCGCAGGGGGCGAGATTCACCCCTCCACTTT. Protein product: CASSRKMTRRGRDSPLHF.

The chain carries TRBV9 and TRBJ2-5, with 7 bases fitting TRBD2. V was clipped by 1 base and J by 5 bases; unmatched bases: 2. The germline V gene encodes CDR1 SGDLS and CDR2 YYNGEE. The CDR3 covers 13 residues. The CDR3, as DNA: TGTGCCAGCAGCGTACTGGGGGGGGAGACCCAGTACTTC. Protein: CASSVLGGETQYF.

The CDR3 DNA reads TGCGCCAGCAGCTTGGGAAGCGGGGGGTCTCGCACAGATACGCAGTATTTT. It yields the protein CASSLGSGGSRTDTQYF. V usage is TRBV5-1 and J usage is TRBJ2-3; 9 nucleotides line up with TRBD2. With V trimmed by 0 bases and J by 1 base, 6 bases remained unmatched. Germline V lookup: CDR1 SGHRS, CDR2 YFSETQ. The length of the CDR3 is 17 residues.

This clone was picked up a small number of times. The chain recombines TRBV19 with TRBJ1-2; D may be TRBD1 (5 bases). The CDR3 length is 14 residues. Germline values: CDR1 LNHDA, CDR2 SQIVND (reference sequence). V gave up 6 bases and J gave up 1 base, with 12 bases separating them. Here the CDR3 reads CASRGREGNYGYTF. CDR3 DNA: TGTGCCAGTAGAGGCAGGGAGGGTAACTATGGCTACACCTTC.

V gene TRBV27 combines with J gene TRBJ1-1; D not certain. CDR3 length equals 13 residues. CDR1 is MNHEY, CDR2 SMNVEV, per germline (reference sequence). Trimming removed 1 base at V and 7 bases at J, with 10 bases between. Written as DNA, the CDR3 is TGTGCCAGCAGTTTATTGCCGGGTGGTGAAGCTTTCTTT. The encoded protein is CASSLLPGGEAFF.

The rearrangement uses TRBV6-5 and TRBJ2-7, with a tentative D call TRBD1 (5 bases). Trimming removed 0 bases from V and 4 bases from J, with 10 bases in between. Germline V gene data show CDR1 as MNHEY and CDR2 as SVGAGI. The CDR3 contains 14 residues. The CDR3, as DNA: TGTGCCAGCAGTTACTCAGGGCGACAGTACGAGCAGTACTTC. As protein: CASSYSGRQYEQYF.

This sequence joins TRBV21-1 and TRBJ1-4. TRBV21-1 is a known pseudogene. This CDR3 comprises 15 residues. CDR3 sequence: CASPVGGSTNEKLFF. CDR3 bases: TGTGCCAGCCCTGTGGGGGGTTCAACTAATGAAAAACTGTTTTTT.

The genes are TRBV30 and TRBJ1-1, with D unclear. V was trimmed by 0 bases and J by 2 bases, leaving 7 bases between them. Germline V gene lookup returns CDR1 GTSNPN and CDR2 SVGIG (reference sequence). The CDR3 length is 13 residues. The CDR3 loop is CAWSVTPNTEAFF. CDR3 DNA sequence: TGTGCCTGGAGTGTCACACCTAACACTGAAGCTTTCTTT. Full variable domain (rest looked up from reference TRBV30 and TRBJ1-1): SQTIHQWPATLVQPVGSPLSLECTVEGTSNPNLYWYRQAAGRGLQLLFYSVGIGQISSEVPQNLSASRPQDRQFILSSKKLLLSDSGFYLCAWSVTPNTEAFFGQGTRLTVV.

The J gene is TRBJ2-7, the V gene TRBV3-1 (or the pseudogene TRBV3-2), with 12 bases aligning to TRBD2. V was pared by 5 bases and J by 2 bases, with 4 bases of the junction left unmatched. The germline V gene encodes CDR1 LGHDT and CDR2 YNNKEL (reference sequence). The CDR3 contains 15 residues. For the CDR3, the DNA is TGTGCCAGCAGCACCTCTAGCGGGGGGGCCTACGAGCAGTACTTC. Protein sequence: CASSTSSGGAYEQYF.

The genes are TRBV5-1 and TRBJ2-5; TRBD2 might be the D (5 bases). V was clipped by 2 bases and J by 0 bases, with 8 bases between them. The CDR3 covers 14 residues. Germline V CDR1 and CDR2: SGHRS, YFSETQ. CDR3 DNA sequence: TGCGCCAGCAGCTTCTCCGGGAACCAAGAGACCCAGTACTTC. Residues: CASSFSGNQETQYF.

The rearrangement links TRBV12-3 or TRBV12-4 to TRBJ1-1; 8 bases line up with TRBD1. After removal of 8 bases from V and 9 bases from J, the junction contained 8 bases not matched to a gene. CDR3 length equals 12 residues. CDR3 in DNA: TGTGCCAGCCTTAGACAGGGGTGGAAAGCTTTCTTT. Its protein product is CASLRQGWKAFF.

This clone was found once. This chain uses TRBV4-1 with TRBJ1-2; 7 nucleotides match TRBD1. V lost 2 bases and J lost 0; bases outside the gene matches: 3. Per germline, CDR1 MGHRA and CDR2 YSYEKL. The CDR3 has 15 amino acids. In DNA, the CDR3 is TGCGCCAGCAGCCAACACGACAGGGCTAACTATGGCTACACCTTC. It encodes CASSQHDRANYGYTF.

This chain joins TRBV19 and TRBJ2-5, with 12 bases identical to TRBD2. Trimming removed 1 base from V and 4 bases from J; junction bases left unmatched: 7. CDR1 LNHDA and CDR2 SQIVND come from the germline V gene (reference sequence). The CDR3 has 17 residues. CDR3 nucleotide sequence: TGTGCCAGTAGTATAGTATCGACTAGCGGGGGCTCAGAGACCCAGTACTTC. This codes for CASSIVSTSGGSETQYF.

The V call is TRBV5-1, the J call TRBJ2-5; weak D call: TRBD2 (6 bases). Germline loops: CDR1 SGHRS, CDR2 YFSETQ. This CDR3 spans 17 amino acids. V lost 0 bases and J lost 4, with 19 bases in between. The CDR3 region is CASSLVWTGDVRETQYF. As DNA, the CDR3 is TGCGCCAGCAGCTTGGTCTGGACGGGGGACGTGCGAGAGACCCAGTACTTC.

The chain uses TRBV30 and TRBJ1-1; tentatively, D is TRBD1 (6 bases). Trimming left V 2 bases short and J 5 bases short, with 12 bases between. This CDR3 comprises 13 residues. The germline CDR1 and CDR2 sequences are GTSNPN and SVGIG (reference sequence). The CDR3 nucleotides read TGTGCCTGGAGTTTCTCCAGGGGAACTGAAGCTTTCTTT. As protein: CAWSFSRGTEAFF.

The chain employs TRBV7-2 and TRBJ2-7, with D maybe TRBD2 (7 bases). Deletions cut 1 base from V and 0 bases from J, with 10 bases between. The CDR3 runs 15 residues. Per germline, CDR1 SGHTA and CDR2 FQGNSA. Written as DNA, the CDR3 is TGTGCCAGCAGCTTAGTCGGGGGGCTCTCCTACGAGCAGTACTTC. It is translated as CASSLVGGLSYEQYF.

This chain connects TRBV15 to TRBJ2-7; TRBD1 matches at 9 bases. J was trimmed by 5 bases and V by 3 bases; bases with no gene match: 8. The CDR3 has 15 amino acids. Germline V lookup: CDR1 LNHNV, CDR2 YYDKDF (reference sequence). The CDR3 DNA follows: TGTGCCACCAGCAGCACACAGGGGGCTCTGGACGAGCAGTACTTC. Translation: CATSSTQGALDEQYF.

This chain's CDR3 is CASSVGQGAGNTEAFF. CDR3 coding DNA: TGTGCCAGCAGCGTAGGACAGGGGGCTGGGAACACTGAAGCTTTCTTT. This chain joins TRBV9 and TRBJ1-1; 10 bases match TRBD1. Germline CDR1 is SGDLS and CDR2 is YYNGEE. Germline trimming cut 0 bases from V and 1 base from J; bases unmatched to any gene: 3. This CDR3 is 16 amino acids long.

This chain's CDR3 is CASSSWTSGGAVNEQFF. CDR3 bases: TGCGCCAGCAGCTCCTGGACTAGCGGGGGGGCCGTCAATGAGCAGTTCTTC. This chain uses TRBV5-1 with TRBJ2-1, with 15 bases that match TRBD2. Trimming at V came to 3 bases and at J to 6 bases, leaving 7 bases not matched to a gene. The CDR3 extends over 17 amino acids. The germline V gene encodes CDR1 SGHRS and CDR2 YFSETQ.

V usage is TRBV5-1 and J usage is TRBJ1-4, with D perhaps TRBD1 (5 bases). The CDR3 consists of 16 residues. CDR1 is SGHRS, CDR2 YFSETQ, per germline. Trimming cost V 0 bases and J 0 bases, with 9 bases left between them. CDR3 sequence reads: CASSLGGVATNEKLFF. The CDR3 nucleotides are TGCGCCAGCAGCTTGGGGGGCGTTGCAACTAATGAAAAACTGTTTTTT.